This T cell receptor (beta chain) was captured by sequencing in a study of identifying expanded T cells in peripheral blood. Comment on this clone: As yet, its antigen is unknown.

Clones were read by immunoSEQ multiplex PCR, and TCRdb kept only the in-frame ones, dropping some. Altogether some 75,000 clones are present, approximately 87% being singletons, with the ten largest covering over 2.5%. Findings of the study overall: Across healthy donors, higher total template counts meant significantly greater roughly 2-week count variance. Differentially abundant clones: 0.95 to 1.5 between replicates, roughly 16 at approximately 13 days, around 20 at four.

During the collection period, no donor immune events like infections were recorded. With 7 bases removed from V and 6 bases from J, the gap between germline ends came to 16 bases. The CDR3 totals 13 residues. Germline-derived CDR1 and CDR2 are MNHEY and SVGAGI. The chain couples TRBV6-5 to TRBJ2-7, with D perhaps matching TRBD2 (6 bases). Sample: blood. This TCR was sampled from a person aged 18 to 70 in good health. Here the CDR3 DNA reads TGTGCCAGCAAAGGTACGGGAGTGAGCGAGCAGTACTTC. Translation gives CASKGTGVSEQYF.